The clone carrying this T cell receptor (beta chain) was counted between two and nine times. No antigen is known for it. The CDR3 runs to 12 residues. Germline values: CDR1 LNHDA, CDR2 SQIVND (reference sequence). Trimming pared 10 bases from V and 2 bases from J, leaving 9 bases between. This specimen belongs to a study of siplizumab effects on memory and regulatory T cells. General observations from the study: Unstimulated subset assignment was obtained for only a minor fraction of alloreactive clones. With siplizumab, Treg-derived clones averaged roughly 70% of mappable alloreactive CD4+ clones, versus 26.9% in controls.

Profiled with immunoSEQ multiplex PCR; TCRdb holds only in-frame clones, not every one. In the table there are around 78,000 clones, about 90% of which are singletons. The J gene is TRBJ1-5, the V gene TRBV19, with a weak D call TRBD1 (5 bases). The TCR was taken from a human donor in good health. The sequencing input was CD8+ T cells sorted from blood. CDR3 amino acids: CATRDGNQPQHF. The CDR3 coding sequence is TGTGCCACGCGGGACGGCAATCAGCCCCAGCATTTT.